The present T cell receptor beta chain was sequenced within a study of preoperative IRX-2 immunotherapy in early breast cancer. The table lists this clone with a few counts. CDR1 and CDR2 from the germline V gene are MDHEN and SYDVKM. The CDR3 contains 15 residues. Trimming took off 5 bases at V and 3 bases at J, with 11 bases between the two ends. The treatment denotes: preoperative locoregional IRX-2 cytokine immunotherapy. Patients received preoperative, locoregional IRX-2 cytokine immunotherapy in a phase Ib study. Method: immunoSEQ multiplex PCR; TCRdb's copy keeps in-frame clones and lacks some. The sample yields 3,400 or so clones, approximately 71% seen once.

The chain employs TRBV28 and TRBJ1-6; tentative D call: TRBD1 (5 bases). The sample in question was tumor tissue, obtained after IRX-2 immunotherapy. The receptor was derived from a human donor with breast cancer. This CDR3 is CASSSGTLYNSPLHF. The CDR3 nucleotides are TGTGCCAGCAGTAGCGGGACCCTCTATAATTCACCCCTCCACTTT.